The next 30 T cell receptor beta chains were all read from a single sample in a study of blood T cell repertoires in COVID-19. Only in-frame clones appear in the TCRdb table, and some are missing; sequencing was by immunoSEQ multiplex PCR. Of about 110,000 clones listed, roughly four fifths are singletons. The sample consisted of peripheral blood. These TCRs come from a woman aged 55-70 years with acute or convalescent COVID-19.

V is TRBV6-5 and J is TRBJ2-3; D is uncertain. CDR1 is MNHEY and CDR2 is SVGAGI in the germline V gene. V gave up 5 bases and J gave up 7 bases, with 7 bases separating them. There are 11 residues in the CDR3. This CDR3 is CASSLENTQYF. DNA for the CDR3: TGTGCCAGCAGTCTAGAGAATACGCAGTATTTT.

The chain carries TRBV9 and TRBJ1-1, with no clear D. Germline V CDR1 and CDR2: SGDLS, YYNGEE. The CDR3 spans 13 residues. V lost 0 bases, J lost 3 bases, and 6 bases lay in between. CDR3 bases: TGTGCCAGCAGCGTAGGGAGGCACACTGAAGCTTTCTTT. Translation: CASSVGRHTEAFF.

The chain links TRBV2 to TRBJ2-7; D unresolved. Trimming pared 0 bases from V and 9 bases from J, leaving 12 bases between. The germline V gene has CDR1 SNHLY and CDR2 FYNNEI. The CDR3 sequence is 13 residues long. CDR3 residues: CASSEANAVGQYF. The CDR3 DNA is TGTGCCAGCAGTGAAGCGAATGCGGTGGGGCAGTACTTC.

The rearrangement links TRBV28 to TRBJ2-7, with TRBD2 matching 11 bases. The CDR3 length is 15 residues. With 6 bases clipped from V and 6 bases from J, the junction kept 10 bases outside the gene matches. The germline V gene has CDR1 MDHEN and CDR2 SYDVKM. CDR3 DNA: TGTGCCAGCAGCCAGACAGTAGCGGGGGGGCCCGAGCAGTACTTC. It encodes CASSQTVAGGPEQYF.

CDR3 bases: TGTGCCAGCAGCTGGGGTCCCGTAACAGGGGGCCCTGGTGGCTACACCTTC. The encoded protein is CASSWGPVTGGPGGYTF. This chain connects TRBV5-6 to TRBJ1-2; 9 bases align to TRBD1. V lost 3 bases to trimming and J lost 7 bases; unmatched junction nucleotides: 16. The CDR3 runs 17 residues. CDR1 is SGHDT, CDR2 YYEEEE, per germline.

This clone has only a few counts. In DNA, the CDR3 is TGTGCCAGCAGCCAGGACAGGGAACCCGGGGAGCTGTTTTTT. It encodes CASSQDREPGELFF. The chain is built from TRBV5-4 and TRBJ2-2; 8 bases match TRBD1. Germline values: CDR1 SGHNT, CDR2 YYREEE (reference sequence). This CDR3 has 14 amino acids. V lost 4 bases to trimming and J lost 6 bases; unmatched junction nucleotides: 5.

The chain uses TRBV5-6 and TRBJ1-1; 7 bases map to TRBD1. The CDR3 length is 14 residues. The germline V gene has CDR1 SGHDT and CDR2 YYEEEE. V was clipped by 1 base and J by 10 bases; unmatched bases: 10. CDR3 in amino acids: CASSLQGNQGGAFF. The CDR3 DNA reads TGTGCCAGCAGCTTGCAGGGGAATCAGGGGGGAGCTTTCTTT.

V and J are TRBV11-3 and TRBJ2-5; perhaps TRBD1 as D (5 bases). This CDR3 spans 13 amino acids. Germline CDR1 is SGHNT and CDR2 is YENEEA. V dropped 1 base and J dropped 9 bases, with 12 bases sitting between them. The CDR3 bases are TGTGCCAGCAGCTTAGGTCGGGCAGGGTCCCAGTACTTC. Translated, it gives CASSLGRAGSQYF.

This clone showed up just a few times. The V call is TRBV27, the J call TRBJ1-2; 10 bases map to TRBD1. The CDR3 consists of 16 residues. Germline V CDR1 and CDR2: MNHEY, SMNVEV (reference sequence). Trimming removed 6 bases from V and 4 bases from J; junction bases left unmatched: 11. For the CDR3, the DNA is TGTGCCAGCAGGGGGACAGGGGCCCCCGAGAGCTATGGCTACACCTTC. Its protein product is CASRGTGAPESYGYTF.

The chain combines TRBV7-9 with TRBJ1-2; 7 bases match TRBD1. J gave up 5 bases and V 3 bases, and 12 bases lay outside the gene matches. The length of the CDR3 is 16 residues. Looked up from germline, CDR1 is SEHNR and CDR2 is FQNEAQ (reference sequence). CDR3 loop: CASSFGQASPSYGYTF. The CDR3 region has the DNA TGTGCCAGCAGCTTCGGACAGGCCTCGCCAAGTTATGGCTACACCTTC.

This clone came up a few times. The rearrangement links TRBV28 to TRBJ2-5; TRBD1 matches at 7 bases. J lost 1 base, V lost 5 bases, and 7 bases had no gene match. The length of the CDR3 is 15 residues. CDR1 MDHEN and CDR2 SYDVKM come from the germline V gene. CDR3 coding DNA: TGTGCCAGCAGTCTCACAGGGGCCCTCCAAGAGACCCAGTACTTC. This encodes CASSLTGALQETQYF.

The V call is TRBV5-1, the J call TRBJ2-1, with D unresolved. Per the germline V gene, CDR1 is SGHRS and CDR2 is YFSETQ. The length of the CDR3 is 15 residues. The germline V and J ends were trimmed by 6 bases and 0 bases, with 13 bases remaining between them. The CDR3, as DNA: TGCGCCAGCATCCCCGGTGGTCACTCCTACAATGAGCAGTTCTTC. As protein: CASIPGGHSYNEQFF.

This clone has just one count. The V gene is TRBV6-5, the J gene TRBJ2-7, with 7 positions matching TRBD2. The V segment lost 7 bases and the J segment 3 bases; nucleotides outside the gene matches: 12. The CDR3 runs 15 residues. The germline V gene has CDR1 MNHEY and CDR2 SVGAGI. The CDR3 DNA sequence: TGTGCCAGCACCACGGTCAGGGAGGGCGACTACGAGCAGTACTTC. Amino acids: CASTTVREGDYEQYF.

The J gene is TRBJ2-2, the V gene TRBV2; 10 bases are shared with TRBD1. The CDR3 consists of 13 residues. Germline loops: CDR1 SNHLY, CDR2 FYNNEI. The V and J ends lost 6 bases and 6 bases, in that order; junction bases with no gene match: 1. CDR3 nucleotide sequence: TGTGCCAGCAGAGGACAGGGGGCCGGGGAGCTGTTTTTT. As protein: CASRGQGAGELFF.

This chain connects TRBV7-9 to TRBJ1-1; 8 bases map to TRBD1. This CDR3 region has 14 residues. Germline-derived CDR1 and CDR2 are SEHNR and FQNEAQ (reference sequence). J lost 5 bases, V lost 6 bases, and 8 bases had no gene match. CDR3 nucleotide sequence: TGTGCCAGCAGGATCGACAGGGGAGATACTGAAGCTTTCTTT. This translates into CASRIDRGDTEAFF.

This chain uses TRBV6-5 with TRBJ1-6; D gene uncertain. The germline V gene encodes CDR1 MNHEY and CDR2 SVGAGI. CDR3 length: 14 amino acids. Trimming cost V 6 bases and J 0 bases, with 6 bases left between them. CDR3 amino acids: CASRDTSYNSPLHF. As DNA, the CDR3 is TGTGCCAGCAGAGACACCTCCTATAATTCACCCCTCCACTTT.

The gene calls are TRBV7-6 and TRBJ2-2; 10 bases match TRBD2. V was pared by 1 base and J by 1 base, with 6 bases of the junction left unmatched. CDR1 and CDR2 (germline): SGHVS, FNYEAQ. The CDR3 sequence is 18 residues long. CDR3 in DNA: TGTGCCAGCAGCTTAGTGCCTAGCGGGGGAATGAACACCGGGGAGCTGTTTTTT. Encoded protein: CASSLVPSGGMNTGELFF.

The chain joins TRBV6-2 or TRBV6-3 to TRBJ2-2; D is uncertain. V was cut by 5 bases and J by 3 bases, with 10 bases left in between. CDR1 is MNHEY and CDR2 is SVGEGT in the germline V gene. The CDR3 is 14 residues long. The CDR3: CASSNRRDTGELFF. CDR3 DNA sequence: TGTGCCAGCAGTAACCGCCGGGACACCGGGGAGCTGTTTTTT.

The chain combines TRBV28 with TRBJ1-6, with 7 bases lining up with TRBD1. With 3 bases clipped from V and 13 bases from J, the junction kept 6 bases outside the gene matches. CDR1 and CDR2 (germline): MDHEN, SYDVKM. The CDR3 is made up of 13 amino acids. CDR3 residues: CASSLGQKTPLHF. For the CDR3, the DNA is TGTGCCAGCAGTTTGGGACAGAAAACTCCCCTCCACTTT.

J is TRBJ2-5 and V is TRBV6-5, with TRBD2 matching over 9 bases. Per the germline V gene, CDR1 is MNHEY and CDR2 is SVGAGI. V shed 6 bases and J 5 bases; nucleotides not matched to a gene: 7. The CDR3 consists of 14 residues. The CDR3 DNA reads TGTGCCAGCAGGCGGGGGCGGGGGGGTGAGACCCAGTACTTC. Translating gives CASRRGRGGETQYF.

The V and J genes are TRBV29-1 and TRBJ1-2; D possibly corresponds to TRBD1 (6 bases). Germline CDR1 is SQVTM and CDR2 is ANQGSEA. Trimming took off 6 bases at V and 8 bases at J, with 13 bases between the two ends. CDR3 length equals 11 residues. CDR3 nucleotide sequence: TGCAGCGTCAGATCAGGGGACGGCTACACCTTC. Residues: CSVRSGDGYTF.

The chain carries TRBV5-5 and TRBJ2-7; D perhaps matches TRBD1 (5 bases). Germline CDR1 and CDR2: SGHKS and YYEKEE (reference sequence). V lost 3 bases, J lost 1 base, and 11 bases lay in between. CDR3 size: 14 residues. The CDR3 region is CASSSQGSSYEQYF. DNA of the CDR3: TGTGCCAGCAGCTCGCAGGGATCTTCCTACGAGCAGTACTTC.

DNA of the CDR3: TGTGCCAGCAGCGCCACACAGGGCGGAGAGACCCAGTACTTC. It codes for CASSATQGGETQYF. The J gene is TRBJ2-5, the V gene TRBV9, with D perhaps matching TRBD1 (6 bases). V lost 3 bases and J lost 4, with 13 bases in between. Per germline, CDR1 SGDLS and CDR2 YYNGEE. The CDR3 length is 14 residues.

The V gene is TRBV19, the J gene TRBJ2-7; 7 bases are shared with TRBD1. The CDR3 sequence is 13 residues long. The ends lost 3 bases at V and 5 bases at J; junction bases unmatched: 4. The germline V gene has CDR1 LNHDA and CDR2 SQIVND (reference sequence). The CDR3 nucleotides read TGTGCCAGTAGTATCGTGACAGGGAACGAGCAGTACTTC. Translated: CASSIVTGNEQYF.

The J gene is TRBJ2-7, the V gene TRBV6-5; 8 nucleotides align to TRBD1. The CDR3 sequence is 15 residues long. The V segment lost 8 bases and the J segment 1 base; nucleotides outside the gene matches: 10. Germline V CDR1 and CDR2: MNHEY, SVGAGI. Here the CDR3 reads CASLPQGARSYEQYF. CDR3 DNA sequence: TGTGCCAGCCTACCTCAGGGGGCGCGATCCTACGAGCAGTACTTC.

The rearrangement joins TRBV3-1 (or the pseudogene TRBV3-2) to TRBJ1-3; D remains unclear. The germline V gene has CDR1 LGHDT and CDR2 YNNKEL (reference sequence). This CDR3 is 13 amino acids long. V was shortened by 6 bases and J by 4 bases, with 10 bases between the two germline ends. CDR3 in amino acids: CASSHGVGNTIYF. CDR3 DNA sequence: TGTGCCAGCAGTCACGGGGTCGGAAACACCATATATTTT.

V usage is TRBV7-3 and J usage is TRBJ2-1; D gene ambiguous. The V gene's germline CDR1 is SGHTA and CDR2 FQGTGA. The length of the CDR3 is 15 residues. The V gene lost 5 bases and the J gene lost 2 bases, with 13 bases spanning the gap. CDR3: CASSKHALTYNEQFF. CDR3 in DNA: TGTGCCAGCAGCAAGCACGCCCTGACCTACAATGAGCAGTTCTTC.

This rearrangement joins TRBV10-3 to TRBJ2-5, with 7 positions matching TRBD1. The germline gives CDR1 ENHRY, CDR2 SYGVKD. V gave up 8 bases and J gave up 5 bases; unmatched junction bases: 14. CDR3 length: 15 residues. CDR3 in DNA: TGTGCCATCCAGCGAGAGACAGGGATGGAGGAGACCCAGTACTTC. It encodes CAIQRETGMEETQYF.

J is TRBJ1-2 and V is TRBV14; unclear D gene. The germline CDR1 and CDR2 sequences are SGHDN and FVKESK. V gave up 0 bases and J gave up 7 bases, with 15 bases separating them. This CDR3 contains 15 residues. CDR3 DNA: TGTGCCAGCAGCCAAGACAGGTCCAGTTCAATTGGCTACACCTTC. It codes for CASSQDRSSSIGYTF.

The count of this clone is one. This rearrangement joins TRBV2 to TRBJ1-1; D possibly corresponds to TRBD1 (5 bases). The germline V gene encodes CDR1 SNHLY and CDR2 FYNNEI. CDR3 size: 13 residues. Deletions cut 2 bases from V and 4 bases from J, with 8 bases between. The CDR3 nucleotides read TGTGCCAGCAGTGAACAAGGGGTCACTGAAGCTTTCTTT. It is translated as CASSEQGVTEAFF.